The subject of this entry is one T cell receptor beta chain. Its antigen is unknown. This record belongs to a study of T-cell memory formation after mild COVID-19. The CDR3 loop spans 13 amino acids. The V and J ends lost 2 bases and 4 bases respectively, with 9 bases between them. The germline CDR1 and CDR2 sequences are SGHVS and FNYEAQ. Study-wide results and limits: A subset of responding clones appeared in pre-infection memory, suggesting cross-reactive memory joined. CD4+ bias marked clones expanding day 15 to 37, unlike balanced contracting clones.

5'RACE primed at constant segments yielded TCR alpha and TCR beta cDNA libraries bearing sample barcodes and UMIs. TCRdb redid the calling of the 5' RACE reads with MiXCR, one entry per CDR3 protein. The table has about 49,000 distinct CDR3 sequences, 27% seen once. Sequencing used PBMCs or a T cell subset sorted from them (not recorded which). This sequence was found in a young man who had mild COVID-19 (a few samples of this study predate the infection). Cell type and time point are not known. This rearrangement joins TRBV7-6 to TRBJ2-7; tentatively, D is TRBD1 or TRBD2 (5 bases each). The CDR3 region is CASSLTREYEQYF. The CDR3, as DNA: TGTGCCAGCAGCTTAACCAGGGAGTACGAGCAGTACTTC. Drawing the rest from reference TRBV7-6 and TRBJ2-7, the complete variable domain is GAGVSQSPRYKVTKRGQDVALRCDPISGHVSLYWYRQALGQGPEFLTYFNYEAQQDKSGLPNDRFSAERPEGSISTLTIQRTEQRDSAMYRCASSLTREYEQYFGPGTRLTVT.